What follows are 4 T cell receptor beta chains derived from one specimen sequenced in a study of long-term antiretroviral therapy in people with HIV. Sequencing relied on immunoSEQ assay v3.0, run at survey level. TCRdb's table, derived via immunoSEQ multiplex PCR, lists solely in-frame clones and lacks some. The sample yields 20,000 to 25,000 clones, around 82% seen once. The sequencing here drew on unsorted PBMCs, taken 2.9 years after starting antiretroviral therapy. The receptors stem from a woman in her twenties or thirties with HIV.

This rearrangement joins TRBV6-5 to TRBJ1-2; D unclear. CDR3 length: 14 amino acids. The germline V gene encodes CDR1 MNHEY and CDR2 SVGAGI. Trimming stripped 2 bases from V and 3 bases from J, with 10 bases between. CDR3 bases: TGTGCCAGCAGTTACAGGGAGAGGGACTATGGCTACACCTTC. Protein sequence: CASSYRERDYGYTF.

This chain uses TRBV7-3 with TRBJ2-7; D may be TRBD1 or TRBD2 (5 bases each). This CDR3 spans 17 amino acids. The germline gives CDR1 SGHTA, CDR2 FQGTGA. With 0 bases removed from V and 0 bases from J, the gap between germline ends came to 15 bases. CDR3 in amino acids: CASSLTPGTDYSYEQYF. CDR3 DNA: TGTGCCAGCAGCTTAACCCCCGGGACGGATTACTCCTACGAGCAGTACTTC.

The J gene is TRBJ2-3, the V gene TRBV5-1, with 11 bases aligning to TRBD2. The V and J ends lost 2 bases and 6 bases, in that order; junction bases with no gene match: 8. The CDR3 totals 16 residues. In germline, CDR1 is SGHRS, CDR2 YFSETQ. CDR3 region: CASSLDLAGGPDTQYF. The CDR3 DNA is TGCGCCAGCAGCTTAGATTTAGCGGGGGGGCCGGATACGCAGTATTTT. Supplemented by reference TRBV5-1 and TRBJ2-3, the full variable domain reads KAGVTQTPRYLIKTRGQQVTLSCSPISGHRSVSWYQQTPGQGLQFLFEYFSETQRNKGNFPGRFSGRQFSNSRSEMNVSTLELGDSALYLCASSLDLAGGPDTQYFGPGTRLTVL.

The J gene is TRBJ1-5, the V gene TRBV12-5; D is unresolved. V lost 1 base, J lost 6 bases, and 7 bases lay in between. Germline CDR1 LGHNT, CDR2 FRNRAP. The CDR3 is 13 residues long. The CDR3 region has the DNA TGTGCTAGTGGTTTGGATGACCGTCAGCCCCAGCATTTT. Protein product: CASGLDDRQPQHF.